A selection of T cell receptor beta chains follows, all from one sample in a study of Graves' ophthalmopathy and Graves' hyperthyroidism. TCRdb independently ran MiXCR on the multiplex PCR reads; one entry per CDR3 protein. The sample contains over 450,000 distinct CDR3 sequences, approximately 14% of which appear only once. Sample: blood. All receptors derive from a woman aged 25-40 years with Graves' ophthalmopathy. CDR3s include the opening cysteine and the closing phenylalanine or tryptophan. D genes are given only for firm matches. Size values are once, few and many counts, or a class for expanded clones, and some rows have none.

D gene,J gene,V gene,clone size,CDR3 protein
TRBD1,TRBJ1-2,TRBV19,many,CASSTTGVRGYTF
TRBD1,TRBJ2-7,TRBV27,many,CASTRQGSYEQYF
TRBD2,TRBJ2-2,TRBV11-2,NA,CASSFRRGDVNTGELFF
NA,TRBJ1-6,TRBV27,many,CASSLSGINSPLHF
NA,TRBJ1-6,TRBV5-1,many,CASSLTAGYNSPLHF
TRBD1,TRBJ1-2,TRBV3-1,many,CASSPLGTDSYGYTF
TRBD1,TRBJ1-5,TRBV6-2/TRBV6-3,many,CASSYSARDRGPGQPQHF
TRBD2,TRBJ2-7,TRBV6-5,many,CASSYSSSLAGINEQYF
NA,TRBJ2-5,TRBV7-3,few,CASSPTGQGETQYF
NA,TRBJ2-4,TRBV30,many,CAWSLTPTWRAKNIQYF
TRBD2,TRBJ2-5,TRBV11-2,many,CASSLDGTIQETQYF
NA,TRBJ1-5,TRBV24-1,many,CATSAGRDSNQPQHF
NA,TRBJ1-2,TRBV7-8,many,CASTLSEATYGYTF
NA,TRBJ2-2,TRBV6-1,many,CASSQDPRDLYTGELFF
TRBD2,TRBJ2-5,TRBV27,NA,CASLNLAGAFLQETQYF
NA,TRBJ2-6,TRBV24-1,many,CATSDTGRAGANVLTF
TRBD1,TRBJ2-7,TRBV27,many,CASRTFLRDRAYEQYF
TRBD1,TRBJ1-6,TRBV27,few,CASSHSRQGINSPLHF
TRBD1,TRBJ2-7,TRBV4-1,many,CASSQAGTGVNEQYF
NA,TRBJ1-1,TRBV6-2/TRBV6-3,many,CASSYSGSGTEAFF
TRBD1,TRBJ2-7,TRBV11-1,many,CASSLAPTGGKSYEQYF
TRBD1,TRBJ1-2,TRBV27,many,CASSFVTGTGSYGYTF
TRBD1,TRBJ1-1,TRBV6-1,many,CASSEIENRGTAFF
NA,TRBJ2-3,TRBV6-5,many,CASSSQTDTQYF
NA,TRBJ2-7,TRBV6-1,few,CASSEQQGAYEQYF
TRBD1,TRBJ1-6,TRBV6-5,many,CASSSTGVRSPLHF
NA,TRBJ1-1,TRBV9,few,CASSVADVDTEAFF
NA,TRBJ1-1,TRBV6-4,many,CASSYSATANTEAFF
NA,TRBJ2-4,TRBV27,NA,CASSFRGAKNIQYF
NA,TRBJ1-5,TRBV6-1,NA,CASSVPSSNQPQHF
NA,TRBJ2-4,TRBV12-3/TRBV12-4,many,CASSLVSGPKNIQYF
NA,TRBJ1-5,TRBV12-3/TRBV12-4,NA,CASSFPPSLVPQHF
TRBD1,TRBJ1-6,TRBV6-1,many,CASRSDRTKYNSPLHF
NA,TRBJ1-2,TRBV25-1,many,CASSDGAGIGYTF
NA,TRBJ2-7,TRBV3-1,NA,CASSQSGGEYEQYF
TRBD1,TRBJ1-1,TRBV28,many,CASSARTGIQNTEAFF
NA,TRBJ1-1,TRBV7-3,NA,CASSLAGRKAFF
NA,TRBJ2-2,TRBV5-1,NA,CASSLFTSPGELFF
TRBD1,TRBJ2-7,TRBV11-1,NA,CASSLAAGTGSRVAYYEQYF
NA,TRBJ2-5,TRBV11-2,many,CASGQVQETQYF
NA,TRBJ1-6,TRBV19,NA,CASSPLGTKMDNSPLHF